This entry lists 15 T cell receptor beta chains sequenced from one sample in a study of blood T cell repertoires in COVID-19. The method was immunoSEQ multiplex PCR; TCRdb's version includes in-frame clones alone and lacks a portion of them. The repertoire includes hundreds of thousands of clones, 65% to 90% of them detected once, and approximately 5% sits in the top ten. Specimen: peripheral blood. Receptors originate from a man in his forties or fifties with active or convalescent COVID-19.

Here the CDR3 reads CAISGQGPNYGYTF. The CDR3 DNA reads TGTGCCATCAGTGGACAGGGGCCAAACTATGGCTACACCTTC. This chain uses TRBV10-3 with TRBJ1-2; 8 bases are shared with TRBD1. This CDR3 region has 14 residues. Looked up from germline, CDR1 is ENHRY and CDR2 is SYGVKD. J lost 2 bases, V lost 4 bases, and 3 bases had no gene match.

There are a few counts of this clone. This chain joins TRBV29-1 and TRBJ1-2; D is undetermined. The V and J ends lost 7 bases and 8 bases respectively, with 17 bases between them. The germline V gene encodes CDR1 SQVTM and CDR2 ANQGSEA. CDR3 length: 12 residues. As DNA, the CDR3 is TGCAGCGCCACCCGGGGAGTTTACGGCTACACCTTC. Its protein product is CSATRGVYGYTF.

The chain combines TRBV28 with TRBJ1-5; possible D gene TRBD1, 6 bases. Germline V gene data show CDR1 as MDHEN and CDR2 as SYDVKM. Trimming pared 7 bases from V and 5 bases from J, leaving 18 bases between. The CDR3 is made up of 15 amino acids. The CDR3, as DNA: TGTGCCAGCACCGCACAGGGTCTCGGCGATCAGCCCCAGCATTTT. Its protein is CASTAQGLGDQPQHF.

The chain couples TRBV6-6 to TRBJ1-4; 7 nucleotides line up with TRBD1. Germline V lookup: CDR1 MNHNY, CDR2 SVGAGI (reference sequence). The CDR3 has 13 amino acids. The ends lost 6 bases at V and 3 bases at J; junction bases unmatched: 1. For the CDR3, the DNA is TGTGCCAGCAGGGGACAGCCTAATGAAAAACTGTTTTTT. Its translation: CASRGQPNEKLFF.

This clone has only one observation. The chain employs TRBV19 and TRBJ2-5; 10 positions match TRBD1. V lost 5 bases and J lost 2; bases outside the gene matches: 5. Germline CDR1 reads LNHDA; CDR2 reads SQIVND (reference sequence). The CDR3 has 15 residues. CDR3 DNA: TGTGCCAGTAGTGATGACAGGGGGCCTCAAGAGACCCAGTACTTC. It encodes CASSDDRGPQETQYF. Combining the CDR3 with reference TRBV19 and TRBJ2-5 gives the whole variable domain DGGITQSPKYLFRKEGQNVTLSCEQNLNHDAMYWYRQDPGQGLRLIYYSQIVNDFQKGDIAEGYSVSREKKESFPLTVTSAQKNPTAFYLCASSDDRGPQETQYFGPGTRLLVL.

The rearrangement uses TRBV7-6 and TRBJ1-5; D might be TRBD1 (5 bases). The V end was cut by 2 bases, the J end by 4 bases, with 6 bases between. From germline, CDR1 is SGHVS and CDR2 FNYEAQ. The CDR3 runs to 13 residues. The CDR3 loop is CASSLQGNQPQHF. CDR3 sequence (DNA): TGTGCCAGCAGCTTACAGGGAAATCAGCCCCAGCATTTT.

V is TRBV21-1 and J is TRBJ1-1; TRBD1, the table's D call, lacks a check against the DNA. TRBV21-1 is labeled a pseudogene. The CDR3 runs to 18 residues. The CDR3 DNA follows: TGTGCCAGCAGCAAAAATGGCGACAGGGAAGCTTTGTTTTCTGAAGCTTTCTTT. It translates to CASSKNGDREALFSEAFF.

About this clone: Other DNA sequences from this sample encode an identical CDR3 as well. The rearrangement joins TRBV5-1 to TRBJ2-3; the match to TRBD2 covers 9 bases. Trimming at V came to 0 bases and at J to 3 bases, leaving 2 bases not matched to a gene. CDR3 size: 15 residues. Germline V gene data show CDR1 as SGHRS and CDR2 as YFSETQ. The CDR3 DNA reads as TGCGCCAGCAGCTTGGCGAGCGGGAGGACAGATACGCAGTATTTT. As protein: CASSLASGRTDTQYF.

The CDR3 region is CASSPVPEGTQYF. Here the CDR3 DNA reads TGTGCCAGCAGTCCGGTGCCGGAGGGGACCCAGTACTTC. The chain is built from TRBV6-2 or TRBV6-3 and TRBJ2-5; a weak D match, TRBD2 (6 bases). V was shortened by 5 bases and J by 7 bases, with 14 bases between the two germline ends. Germline lookup yields CDR1 MNHEY and CDR2 SVGEGT. The CDR3 consists of 13 residues.

This rearrangement joins TRBV29-1 to TRBJ2-2, with TRBD1 matching over 7 bases. Germline V gene data show CDR1 as SQVTM and CDR2 as ANQGSEA. This CDR3 contains 14 residues. V trimming: 4 bases; J trimming: 4 bases; junction bases outside the gene matches: 6. CDR3 in DNA: TGCAGCGTTGCAGACAGGGCCTCCACCGGGGAGCTGTTTTTT. This gives the protein CSVADRASTGELFF.

This sequence joins TRBV5-6 and TRBJ2-1, with 14 bases identical to TRBD2. The CDR3 is 17 amino acids. Unmatched junction bases numbered 11, after V lost 4 bases and J lost 8 bases. The germline CDR1 and CDR2 sequences are SGHDT and YYEEEE. Written as DNA, the CDR3 is TGTGCCAGCAGCAAGACTAGCGGGAGGGTCGGGTCCGATGAGCAGTTCTTC. This codes for CASSKTSGRVGSDEQFF.

The chain is built from TRBV19 and TRBJ2-1; D may be TRBD1 (6 bases). Germline V lookup: CDR1 LNHDA, CDR2 SQIVND (reference sequence). Trimming cost V 2 bases and J 0 bases, with 11 bases left between them. The CDR3 length is 16 residues. CDR3 amino acids: CASSISTGSSYNEQFF. DNA for the CDR3: TGTGCCAGTAGTATATCCACAGGGAGCTCCTACAATGAGCAGTTCTTC.

This rearrangement joins TRBV21-1 to TRBJ1-2; no check of the table's D call, TRBD1, against the DNA was made. TRBV21-1 represents a pseudogene. The CDR3 totals 16 residues. This CDR3 is CASSPSKGQGNYGYTF. The DNA of the CDR3 is TGTGCCAGCAGTCCCTCCAAGGGACAGGGGAACTATGGCTACACCTTC.

This clone was observed a handful of times. The chain employs TRBV27 and TRBJ1-1, with TRBD1 matching 9 bases. Unmatched junction bases numbered 9, after V lost 5 bases and J lost 5 bases. The CDR3 sequence is 15 residues long. Germline-derived CDR1 and CDR2 are MNHEY and SMNVEV (reference sequence). This CDR3 is CASSDSQGAMTEAFF. The DNA for the CDR3 is TGTGCCAGCAGTGACTCACAGGGGGCGATGACTGAAGCTTTCTTT.

For the CDR3, the DNA is TGCGCCAGCAGCTTGGCCCCTAGCGCGAGCTCCTACGAGCAGTACTTC. This sequence encodes CASSLAPSASSYEQYF. The chain couples TRBV5-1 to TRBJ2-7, with a tentative D call TRBD2 (6 bases). V was clipped by 0 bases and J by 0 bases, with 13 bases between them. Germline V gene lookup returns CDR1 SGHRS and CDR2 YFSETQ. The CDR3 is 16 residues long.